This note documents a single TCR beta chain sequence. No antigen is known for it. This sample was included in a study of T cells in Graves' hyperthyroidism and ophthalmopathy. Broader study findings: Through a model of 13 V-J features, ophthalmopathy was separated from stable hyperthyroidism.

The hyperthyroidism was newly diagnosed and had lasted under 2 months; the patients were aged 18 to 65. CDR3 size: 13 residues. The germline gives CDR1 SGHTA, CDR2 FQGNSA. V shed 5 bases and J shed 4 bases, with 12 bases lying between them. RNA transcripts gave rise to amplified TCR beta CDR3 regions. With the HTBI primer set, the TCR CDR3 went through a first round of RT-PCR. TCRdb re-called the multiplex PCR reads through MiXCR, storing one row per CDR3 protein. The repertoire holds 800,000 or so distinct CDR3 sequences, with roughly 40% as singletons. Specimen: blood. V is TRBV7-2 and J is TRBJ2-7, with D maybe TRBD2 (7 bases). This TCR came from a man between 18 and 35 years old with Graves' hyperthyroidism. The CDR3 loop reads CASSGGAVYEQYF. CDR3 nucleotide sequence: TGTGCCAGCAGCGGGGGGGCAGTTTACGAGCAGTACTTC. Variable domain in full (rest from reference TRBV7-2 and TRBJ2-7): GAGVSQSPSNKVTEKGKDVELRCDPISGHTALYWYRQSLGQGLEFLIYFQGNSAPDKSGLPSDRFSAERTGGSVSTLTIQRTQQEDSAVYLCASSGGAVYEQYFGPGTRLTVT.